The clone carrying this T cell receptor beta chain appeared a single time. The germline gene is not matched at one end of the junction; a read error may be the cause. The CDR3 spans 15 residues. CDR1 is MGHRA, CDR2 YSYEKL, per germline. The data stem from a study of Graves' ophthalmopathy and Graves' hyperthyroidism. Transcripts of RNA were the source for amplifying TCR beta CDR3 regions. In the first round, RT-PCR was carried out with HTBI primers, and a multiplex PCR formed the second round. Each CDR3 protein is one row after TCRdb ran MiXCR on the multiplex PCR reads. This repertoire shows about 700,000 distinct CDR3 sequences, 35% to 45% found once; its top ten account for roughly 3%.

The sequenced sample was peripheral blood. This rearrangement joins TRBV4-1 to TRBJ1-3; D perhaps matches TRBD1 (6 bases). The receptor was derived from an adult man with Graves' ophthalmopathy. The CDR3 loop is CASSQADSWVNAIYF. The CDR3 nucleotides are TGCGCCAGCAGCCAAGCGGACAGTTGGGTAAACGCCATATATTTT.